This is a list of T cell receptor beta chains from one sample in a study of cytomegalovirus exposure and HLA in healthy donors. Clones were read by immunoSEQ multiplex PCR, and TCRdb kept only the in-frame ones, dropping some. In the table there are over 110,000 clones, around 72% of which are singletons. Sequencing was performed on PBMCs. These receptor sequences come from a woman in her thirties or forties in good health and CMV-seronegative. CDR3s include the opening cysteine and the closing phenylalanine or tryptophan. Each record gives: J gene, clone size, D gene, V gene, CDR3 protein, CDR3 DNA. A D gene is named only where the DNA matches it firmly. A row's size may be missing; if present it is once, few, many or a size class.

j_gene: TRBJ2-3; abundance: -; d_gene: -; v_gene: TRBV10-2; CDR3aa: CASSNPTDTQYF; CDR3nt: TGCGCCAGCAGCAATCCCACAGATACGCAGTATTTT
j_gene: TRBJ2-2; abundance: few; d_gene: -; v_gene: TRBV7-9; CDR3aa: CASSFALTGELFF; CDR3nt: TGTGCCAGCAGCTTCGCGCTCACCGGGGAGCTGTTTTTT
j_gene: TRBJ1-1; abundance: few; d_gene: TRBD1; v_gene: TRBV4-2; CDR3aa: CASSQGRQGWGTEAFF; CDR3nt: TGTGCCAGCAGCCAAGGTAGACAGGGTTGGGGGACTGAAGCTTTCTTT
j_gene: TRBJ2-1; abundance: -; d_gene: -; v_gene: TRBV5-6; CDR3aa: CASSLGGGPQEKFF; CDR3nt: TGTGCCAGCAGCCTAGGGGGGGGACCTCAGGAGAAGTTCTTC
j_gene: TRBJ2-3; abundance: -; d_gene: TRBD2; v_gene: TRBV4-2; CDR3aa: CASSQEPSGGDTDTQYF; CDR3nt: TGTGCCAGCAGCCAAGAACCTAGCGGGGGAGACACAGATACGCAGTATTTT
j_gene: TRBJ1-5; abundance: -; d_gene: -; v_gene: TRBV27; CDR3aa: CASTSIGGAQHF; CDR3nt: TGTGCCAGCACCTCTATCGGGGGAGCCCAGCATTTT
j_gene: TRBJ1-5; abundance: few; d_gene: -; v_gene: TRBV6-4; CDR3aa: CASSDGGKGGDKLPNQPQHF; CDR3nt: TGTGCCAGCAGTGACGGAGGAAAAGGGGGGGACAAACTCCCCAATCAGCCCCAGCATTTT
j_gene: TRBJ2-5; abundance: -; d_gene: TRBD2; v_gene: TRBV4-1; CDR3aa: CASSQELSGGFQETQYF; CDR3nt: TGCGCCAGCAGCCAAGAGCTAAGCGGGGGGTTCCAAGAGACCCAGTACTTC
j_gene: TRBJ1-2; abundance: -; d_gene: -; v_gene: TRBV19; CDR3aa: CASSIRETSYGYTF; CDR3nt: TGTGCCAGTAGTATTAGGGAGACGAGCTATGGCTACACCTTC
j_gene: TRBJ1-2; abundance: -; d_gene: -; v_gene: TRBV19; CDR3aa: CAGGNQRKGYTF; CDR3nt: TGTGCTGGCGGAAACCAGCGTAAGGGCTACACCTTC
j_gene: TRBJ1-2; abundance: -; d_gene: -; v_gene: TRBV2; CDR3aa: CASSVGSTNYGYTF; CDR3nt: TGTGCCAGCAGTGTTGGCAGTACTAACTATGGCTACACCTTC
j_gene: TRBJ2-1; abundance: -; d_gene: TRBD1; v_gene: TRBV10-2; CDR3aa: CASSGDRGYNEQFF; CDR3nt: TGCGCCAGCAGCGGGGACAGGGGCTACAATGAGCAGTTCTTC
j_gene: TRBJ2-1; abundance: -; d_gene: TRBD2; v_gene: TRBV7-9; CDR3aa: CASSGGEGNEQFF; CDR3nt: TGTGCCAGCAGCGGGGGGGAGGGCAATGAGCAGTTCTTC
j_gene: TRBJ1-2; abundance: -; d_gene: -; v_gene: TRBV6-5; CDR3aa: CASPREIYGYTF; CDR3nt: TGCGCCTCCCCGCGAGAGATCTATGGCTACACCTTC
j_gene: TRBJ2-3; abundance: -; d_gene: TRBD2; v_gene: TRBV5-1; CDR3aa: CASSRTSGGALSVDTQYF; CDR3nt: TGCGCCAGCAGCAGAACTAGCGGGGGGGCGCTCTCGGTAGATACGCAGTATTTT
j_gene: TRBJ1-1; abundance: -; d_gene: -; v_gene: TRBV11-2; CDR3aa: CASSFGGRGDTEAFF; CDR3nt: TGTGCCAGCAGCTTCGGGGGGCGCGGGGACACTGAAGCTTTCTTT
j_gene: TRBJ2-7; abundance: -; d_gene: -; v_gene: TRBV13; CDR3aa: CASSFRSTGGRSYEQYF; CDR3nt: TGTGCCAGCAGCTTTAGATCCACCGGGGGGCGATCCTACGAGCAGTACTTC
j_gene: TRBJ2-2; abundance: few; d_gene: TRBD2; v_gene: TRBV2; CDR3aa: CASSFTSGYTGELFF; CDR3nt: TGTGCCAGCAGTTTCACTAGCGGGTACACCGGGGAGCTGTTTTTT
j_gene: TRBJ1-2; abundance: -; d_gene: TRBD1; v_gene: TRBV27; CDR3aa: CASSDRANYGYTF; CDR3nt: TGTGCCAGCAGTGACAGGGCTAACTATGGCTACACCTTC
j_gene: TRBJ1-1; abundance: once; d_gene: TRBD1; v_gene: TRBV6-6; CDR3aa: CASSPGTGEGNTEAFF; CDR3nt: TGTGCCAGCAGTCCCGGGACAGGGGAGGGGAACACTGAAGCTTTCTTT
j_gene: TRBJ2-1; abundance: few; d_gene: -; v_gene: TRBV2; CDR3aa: CASQGSRFSDNEQFF; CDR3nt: TGTGCCAGCCAGGGGTCCCGATTTTCGGACAATGAGCAGTTCTTC
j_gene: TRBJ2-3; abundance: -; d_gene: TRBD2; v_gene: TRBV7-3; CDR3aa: CASSLGLAGGGDTQYF; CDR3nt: TGTGCCAGCAGCTTGGGACTAGCGGGGGGTGGAGATACGCAGTATTTT
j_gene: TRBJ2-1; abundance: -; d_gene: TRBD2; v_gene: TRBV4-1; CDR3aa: CASSQGTSGGSSYNEQFF; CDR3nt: TGCGCCAGCAGCCAGGGGACTAGCGGGGGGTCCTCCTACAATGAGCAGTTCTTC
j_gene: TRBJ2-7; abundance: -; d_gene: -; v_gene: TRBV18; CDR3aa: CASCPSVDSYEQYF; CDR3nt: TGTGCCAGCTGTCCATCGGTCGACTCCTACGAGCAGTACTTC
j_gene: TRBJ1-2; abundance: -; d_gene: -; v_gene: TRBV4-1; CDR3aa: CASSQEVTNYGYTF; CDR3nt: TGCGCCAGCAGCCAAGAGGTCACAAACTATGGCTACACCTTC
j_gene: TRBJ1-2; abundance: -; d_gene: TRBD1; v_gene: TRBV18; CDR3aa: CASSPGQSSGGYTF; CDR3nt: TGTGCCAGCTCGCCGGGACAGAGCTCTGGAGGCTACACCTTC
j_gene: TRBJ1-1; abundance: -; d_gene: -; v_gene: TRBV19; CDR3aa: CASSIRESNVEAFF; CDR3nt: TGTGCCAGTAGTATAAGGGAGTCTAACGTTGAAGCTTTCTTT
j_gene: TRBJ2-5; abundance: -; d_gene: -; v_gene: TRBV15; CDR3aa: CATSRAFSETQYF; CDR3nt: TGTGCCACCAGCAGGGCCTTCTCAGAGACCCAGTACTTC
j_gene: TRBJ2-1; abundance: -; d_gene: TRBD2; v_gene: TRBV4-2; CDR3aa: CASSQASGDYNEQFF; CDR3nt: TGTGCCAGCAGCCAAGCTAGCGGGGATTACAATGAGCAGTTCTTC
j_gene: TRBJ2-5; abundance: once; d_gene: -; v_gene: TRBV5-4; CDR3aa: CASSLALGGRETQYF; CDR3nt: TGTGCCAGCAGCTTGGCCCTCGGAGGGAGAGAGACCCAGTACTTC
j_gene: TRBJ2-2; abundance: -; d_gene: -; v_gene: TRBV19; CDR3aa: CASSIGRAGELFF; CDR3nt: TGTGCCAGTAGTATTGGCAGAGCGGGGGAGCTGTTTTTT
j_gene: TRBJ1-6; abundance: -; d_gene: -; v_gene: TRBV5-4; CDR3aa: CASSLEGDSPLHF; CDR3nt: TGTGCCAGCAGCTTAGAGGGTGACTCACCCCTCCACTTT
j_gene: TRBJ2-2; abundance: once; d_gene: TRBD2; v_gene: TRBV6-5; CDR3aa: CASSQRGGAGELFF; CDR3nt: TGTGCCAGCAGTCAAAGGGGAGGGGCCGGGGAGCTGTTTTTT
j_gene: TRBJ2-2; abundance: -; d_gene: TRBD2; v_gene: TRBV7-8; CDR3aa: CASSLKAGLYTGELFF; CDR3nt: TGTGCCAGCAGCCTCAAAGCGGGGTTGTACACCGGGGAGCTGTTTTTT
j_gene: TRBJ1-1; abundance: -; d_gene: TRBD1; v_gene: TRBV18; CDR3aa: CASSPRQGGNTEAFF; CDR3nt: TGTGCCAGCTCACCCCGACAGGGCGGGAACACTGAAGCTTTCTTT
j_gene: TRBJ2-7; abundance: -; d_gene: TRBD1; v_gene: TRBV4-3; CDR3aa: CASSQGTGDYEQYF; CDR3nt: TGCGCCAGCAGCCAAGGGACAGGGGACTACGAGCAGTACTTC
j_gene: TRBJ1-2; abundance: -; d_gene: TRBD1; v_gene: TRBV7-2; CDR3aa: CASSLPGQGVSYGYTF; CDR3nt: TGTGCCAGCAGCCTACCGGGACAGGGGGTTTCCTATGGCTACACCTTC
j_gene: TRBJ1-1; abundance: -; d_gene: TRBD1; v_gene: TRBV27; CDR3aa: CASSLLPGQGPMNTEAFF; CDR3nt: TGTGCCAGCAGTTTACTCCCGGGACAGGGGCCTATGAACACTGAAGCTTTCTTT
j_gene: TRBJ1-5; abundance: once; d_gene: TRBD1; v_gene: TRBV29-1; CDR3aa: CSVGGQGAGQPQHF; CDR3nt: TGCAGCGTCGGGGGACAGGGGGCCGGTCAGCCCCAGCATTTT
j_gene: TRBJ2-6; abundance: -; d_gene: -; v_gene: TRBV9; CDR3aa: CASTRTDYSGANVLTF; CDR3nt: TGTGCCAGCACTCGAACTGATTACTCTGGGGCCAACGTCCTGACTTTC
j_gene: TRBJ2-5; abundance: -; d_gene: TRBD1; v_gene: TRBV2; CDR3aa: CASSAPTGGGTQYF; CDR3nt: TGTGCCAGCAGTGCCCCCACAGGGGGAGGGACCCAGTACTTC
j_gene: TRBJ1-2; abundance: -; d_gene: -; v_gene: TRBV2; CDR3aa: CASSEAGGLLSCLYGYTF; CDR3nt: TGTGCCAGCAGTGAAGCCGGCGGACTGCTTAGTTGCCTCTATGGCTACACCTTC
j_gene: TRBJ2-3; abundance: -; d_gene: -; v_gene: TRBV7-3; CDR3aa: CASSLGGGSFTDTQYF; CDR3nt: TGTGCCAGCAGCTTGGGAGGGGGGTCTTTTACAGATACGCAGTATTTT